The 20 T cell receptor beta chains in this list originate from one sample, sequenced in a study of shared clonotypes between healthy human individuals. Profiled with immunoSEQ multiplex PCR; TCRdb holds only in-frame clones, not every one. The repertoire includes fewer than 1.6 million clones, approximately 98.5% of them detected once, and 0.36% sits in the top ten. The material sequenced was naive CD4+ T cells sorted from blood. Subset described: CD45RA+ positively selected. Every receptor here comes from a man aged 25-40 years in good health.

This chain joins TRBV28 and TRBJ1-2; 7 bases are a match to TRBD1. This CDR3 is 15 amino acids long. J was trimmed by 8 bases and V by 4 bases; bases with no gene match: 13. Germline V lookup: CDR1 MDHEN, CDR2 SYDVKM. CDR3 residues: CASSSYRGEKKGYTF. Written as DNA, the CDR3 is TGTGCCAGCAGTTCCTACAGGGGAGAGAAAAAAGGCTACACCTTC.

Of note for this clone: Other DNA sequences in the same sample also yield this CDR3. The chain links TRBV5-4 to TRBJ2-2; 12 positions agree with TRBD1. Per the germline V gene, CDR1 is SGHNT and CDR2 is YYREEE (reference sequence). This CDR3 is 15 amino acids long. The V gene end was trimmed by 4 bases and the J gene end by 6 bases; junction bases not matched to a gene: 4. The CDR3 bases are TGTGCCAGCAGCCTGGGACAGGGGGCAGCCGGGGAGCTGTTTTTT. Translation: CASSLGQGAAGELFF.

This clone was seen once. DNA for the CDR3: TGCGCCAGCAGCCCTGGGGAGGGTTTTGAAAAACTGTTTTTT. Its translation is CASSPGEGFEKLFF. V usage is TRBV5-1 and J usage is TRBJ1-4; D remains unclear. Trimming took off 4 bases at V and 7 bases at J, with 14 bases between the two ends. This CDR3 contains 14 residues. Germline CDR1 and CDR2: SGHRS and YFSETQ.

The chain links TRBV6-5 to TRBJ2-7, with 10 nucleotides matching TRBD2. The CDR3 runs to 11 residues. CDR1 and CDR2 from the germline V gene are MNHEY and SVGAGI. The DNA of the CDR3 is TGTGCTAGCGGGAGGTCCTACGAGCAGTACTTC. As protein: CASGRSYEQYF.

The rearrangement joins TRBV5-1 to TRBJ1-2; 10 nucleotides align to TRBD1. The germline CDR1 and CDR2 sequences are SGHRS and YFSETQ. The CDR3 has 14 amino acids. The trim removed 4 bases at V and 4 bases at J, leaving 4 bases unmatched. The CDR3 spells CASSAGQGTYGYTF. For the CDR3, the DNA is TGCGCCAGCAGCGCGGGACAGGGGACCTATGGCTACACCTTC.

Comment on this clone: Different DNA sequences within this sample yield the same CDR3. V and J are TRBV2 and TRBJ1-5, with a tentative D call TRBD1 (6 bases). The germline CDR1 and CDR2 sequences are SNHLY and FYNNEI. This CDR3 has 12 residues. V shed 5 bases and J shed 6 bases, with 8 bases lying between them. As DNA, the CDR3 is TGTGCCAGCAGTCAAGGGGGTCAGCCCCAGCATTTT. Translating it yields CASSQGGQPQHF. Combining the CDR3 with reference TRBV2 and TRBJ1-5 gives the whole variable domain EPEVTQTPSHQVTQMGQEVILRCVPISNHLYFYWYRQILGQKVEFLVSFYNNEISEKSEIFDDQFSVERPDGSNFTLKIRSTKLEDSAMYFCASSQGGQPQHFGDGTRLSIL.

This sequence joins TRBV9 and TRBJ2-7, with 7 bases identical to TRBD1. CDR1 is SGDLS, CDR2 YYNGEE, per germline. The V gene end was trimmed by 0 bases and the J gene end by 6 bases; junction bases not matched to a gene: 3. This CDR3 is built from 13 residues. The CDR3, as DNA: TGTGCCAGCAGCGTAGCCCCAGGGGGCGAGCAGTACTTC. It translates to CASSVAPGGEQYF.

Regarding this clone: The sample carries other DNA sequences with the same CDR3. The rearrangement joins TRBV7-2 to TRBJ1-2, with 8 bases identical to TRBD1. CDR1 is SGHTA, CDR2 FQGNSA, per germline. Trimming removed 5 bases from V and 5 bases from J; junction bases left unmatched: 4. The CDR3 is 13 residues long. The CDR3 nucleotides read TGTGCCAGCAGCGCACAGGGGGGGTATGGCTACACCTTC. Amino acid sequence: CASSAQGGYGYTF.

This chain uses TRBV7-9 with TRBJ1-2; D might be TRBD1 (5 bases). The CDR3 covers 12 residues. Germline CDR1 is SEHNR and CDR2 is FQNEAQ (reference sequence). Trimming took 3 bases from V and 6 from J, leaving 8 bases between them. The DNA for the CDR3 is TGTGCCAGCAGCTTCACAGGCGATGGCTACACCTTC. This gives the protein CASSFTGDGYTF.

This chain uses TRBV25-1 with TRBJ1-3; D gene unclear. The CDR3 contains 15 residues. Germline assignment: CDR1 MGHDK and CDR2 SYGVNS. The V end lost 6 bases, the J end lost 0 bases, and 12 bases lay between the germline ends. The chain's CDR3 is CASSLSGYSGNTIYF. The CDR3 DNA follows: TGTGCCAGCAGCCTGAGCGGCTACTCTGGAAACACCATATATTTT. The variable domain in full, completed from reference TRBV25-1 and TRBJ1-3, reads EADIYQTPRYLVIGTGKKITLECSQTMGHDKMYWYQQDPGMELHLIHYSYGVNSTEKGDLSSESTVSRIRTEHFPLTLESARPSHTSQYLCASSLSGYSGNTIYFGEGSWLTVV.

Details on this clone: The same CDR3 is also encoded by other DNA sequences in this sample. The genes are TRBV11-3 and TRBJ1-1; no clear D gene. This CDR3 has 13 amino acids. Germline V gene sequence: CDR1 SGHNT, CDR2 YENEEA. V shed 3 bases and J shed 5 bases, with 10 bases lying between them. CDR3 in amino acids: CASSLSWGTEAFF. The DNA of the CDR3 is TGTGCCAGCAGCTTGAGTTGGGGTACTGAAGCTTTCTTT.

This clone was detected once. This chain links TRBV18 with TRBJ2-7; D remains ambiguous. V lost 0 bases, J lost 2 bases, and 14 bases lay in between. The germline gives CDR1 KGHSH, CDR2 LQKENI. The CDR3 consists of 16 residues. CDR3 DNA sequence: TGTGCCAGCTCACCACCATCATCTACTTCTACCTACGAGCAGTACTTC. Translating gives CASSPPSSTSTYEQYF.

The rearrangement uses TRBV29-1 and TRBJ1-1; a weak D match, TRBD1 (5 bases). With 7 bases removed from V and 9 bases from J, the gap between germline ends came to 18 bases. The germline V gene encodes CDR1 SQVTM and CDR2 ANQGSEA. The CDR3 covers 12 residues. DNA for the CDR3: TGCAGCGGGGTTGACGGGGGAAGCAAAGCTTTCTTT. Its translation: CSGVDGGSKAFF.

This chain links TRBV18 with TRBJ2-5; 8 bases agree with TRBD1. The CDR3 runs 16 residues. Germline lookup yields CDR1 KGHSH and CDR2 LQKENI. With V trimmed by 2 bases and J by 1 base, 6 bases remained unmatched. CDR3 DNA: TGTGCCAGCTCACCAAGAATTGGGACAGGCCAAGAGACCCAGTACTTC. Translation gives CASSPRIGTGQETQYF.

This chain joins TRBV7-9 and TRBJ2-3; D gene unclear. This CDR3 is built from 16 residues. CDR1 is SEHNR and CDR2 is FQNEAQ in the germline V gene (reference sequence). Trimming removed 1 base at V and 2 bases at J, with 13 bases between. CDR3 loop: CASSLVTAFHTDTQYF. CDR3 DNA: TGTGCCAGCAGCTTAGTCACCGCCTTCCACACAGATACGCAGTATTTT.

The V gene is TRBV7-2, the J gene TRBJ1-2, with a tentative D call TRBD1 (6 bases). This CDR3 has 14 residues. V was trimmed by 1 base and J by 4 bases, leaving 10 bases between them. The germline V gene encodes CDR1 SGHTA and CDR2 FQGNSA. CDR3 region: CASSLGTASYGYTF. The CDR3 nucleotides read TGTGCCAGCAGCTTAGGGACAGCAAGCTATGGCTACACCTTC.

The genes are TRBV5-5 and TRBJ2-1; TRBD1 aligns across 8 bases. The trim removed 0 bases at V and 7 bases at J, leaving 3 bases unmatched. CDR1 and CDR2 from the germline V gene are SGHKS and YYEKEE (reference sequence). The CDR3 is 14 amino acids. The CDR3, as DNA: TGTGCCAGCAGCTTGGCAGGGGGCGGGAATGAGCAGTTCTTC. Its translation: CASSLAGGGNEQFF.

The chain employs TRBV14 and TRBJ2-3, with TRBD2 matching over 12 bases. Germline V gene sequence: CDR1 SGHDN, CDR2 FVKESK. This CDR3 spans 16 amino acids. V lost 1 base and J lost 5; bases outside the gene matches: 4. The CDR3 DNA reads as TGTGCCAGCAGCCAAGGGACTAGCGGGATTTTAGATACGCAGTATTTT. Translating gives CASSQGTSGILDTQYF.

The rearrangement joins TRBV18 to TRBJ2-1; D gene ambiguous. The V and J ends lost 3 bases and 5 bases respectively, with 14 bases between them. Germline V CDR1 and CDR2: KGHSH, LQKENI. This CDR3 is built from 15 residues. The CDR3 coding sequence is TGTGCCAGCTCACCGGGGTCTCAGGCCCACAATGAGCAGTTCTTC. The encoded protein is CASSPGSQAHNEQFF.

The chain is built from TRBV7-9 and TRBJ2-3; 7 bases are shared with TRBD1. The CDR3 extends over 14 amino acids. Trimming at V came to 5 bases and at J to 5 bases, leaving 7 bases not matched to a gene. Germline V lookup: CDR1 SEHNR, CDR2 FQNEAQ (reference sequence). The CDR3 sequence: CASSLMGQLDTQYF. CDR3 nucleotide sequence: TGTGCCAGCAGCCTAATGGGACAGTTAGATACGCAGTATTTT.